This T cell receptor beta chain was captured by sequencing in a study of blood T cell repertoires in COVID-19. Study background: Whether acute or convalescent, the COVID-19 samples came from the United States, Italy and Spain. The cDNA or gDNA used as material had been derived from T cells, B-cell-depleted T cells, or PBMCs.

Deletions cut 5 bases from V and 6 bases from J, with 14 bases between. The CDR3 is 15 amino acids. The germline CDR1 and CDR2 sequences are SEHNR and FQNEAQ (reference sequence). Per the authors' pipeline: Estimation of nucleated cell counts relied on the amplification of reference gene primers. The table came from immunoSEQ multiplex PCR; TCRdb's copy has only in-frame clones and leaves some out. V and J calls and clone size are as listed in that table; D and trimming were resolved from the DNA. The sample consists of 200,000 to 250,000 clones, less than 90% of them appearing once. This receptor was taken from a man aged 25-40 years with active or convalescent COVID-19. The sequenced sample was peripheral blood. V is TRBV7-9 and J is TRBJ1-6; possible D gene TRBD1, 6 bases. CDR3 region: CASSMYRDGNSPLHF. The CDR3 nucleotides are TGTGCCAGCAGCATGTACAGGGACGGTAATTCACCCCTCCACTTT. Variable domain in full (rest from reference TRBV7-9 and TRBJ1-6): DTGVSQNPRHKITKRGQNVTFRCDPISEHNRLYWYRQTLGQGPEFLTYFQNEAQLEKSRLLSDRFSAERPKGSFSTLEIQRTEQGDSAMYLCASSMYRDGNSPLHFGNGTRLTVT.